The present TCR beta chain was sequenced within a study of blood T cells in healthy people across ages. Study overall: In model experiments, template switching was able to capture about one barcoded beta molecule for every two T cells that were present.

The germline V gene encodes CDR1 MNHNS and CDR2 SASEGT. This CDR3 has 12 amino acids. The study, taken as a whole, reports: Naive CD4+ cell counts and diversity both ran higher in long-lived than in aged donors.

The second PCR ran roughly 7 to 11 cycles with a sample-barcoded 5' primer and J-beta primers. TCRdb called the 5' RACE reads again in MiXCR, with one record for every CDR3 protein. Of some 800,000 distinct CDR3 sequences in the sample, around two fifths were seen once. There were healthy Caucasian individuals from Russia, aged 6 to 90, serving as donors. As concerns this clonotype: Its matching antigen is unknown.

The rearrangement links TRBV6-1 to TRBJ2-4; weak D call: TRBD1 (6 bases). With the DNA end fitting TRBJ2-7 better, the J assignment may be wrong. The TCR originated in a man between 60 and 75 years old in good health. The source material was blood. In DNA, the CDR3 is TGTGCCAGCGGGGGCCCCACCTACGAGCAGTACTTC. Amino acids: CASGGPTYEQYF.